The 24 T cell receptor beta chains listed next were all sequenced from one sample in a study of T cell responses to AZD1222 COVID-19 vaccine (dated by TCRdb to the early 2020s). In the paper's terms, the time point label means: baseline before first vaccination. Sample treatment or condition, as interpreted from the label and publication: meningococcal conjugate vaccine given as trial control. Libraries were made using the immunoSEQ multiplex PCR assay. The source is immuneACCESS, and TCRdb retained only in-frame sequences with V and J called. Part of the clones is not carried over; for the studies checked, unresolved V genes explain less than half of this, and the remainder is unexplained. This sample lists about 93,000 clones; just under 90% were detected once. The top ten clones comprise about 3% of the sample. This specimen consisted of peripheral blood, obtained on day 0 of MenACWY control vaccination. All receptors come from an adult in good health.

This CDR3 reads CASSPDRALTEAFF. The CDR3 DNA is TGTGCCAGTAGCCCAGACAGGGCGCTGACTGAAGCTTTCTTT. This chain joins TRBV19 and TRBJ1-1, with 7 bases aligning to TRBD1. The J segment lost 5 bases and the V segment lost 6 bases, leaving 9 bases of the junction unmatched. CDR1 is LNHDA, CDR2 SQIVND, per germline (reference sequence). The CDR3 runs to 14 residues.

Here the CDR3 reads CSAREGASNTGELFF. The CDR3 DNA sequence: TGCAGCGCTCGGGAGGGGGCGTCTAACACCGGGGAGCTGTTTTTT. This chain links TRBV29-1 with TRBJ2-2; perhaps TRBD2 as D (8 bases). Between the trimmed V and J ends, which lost 7 bases and 2 bases, there was a span of 17 bases. This CDR3 contains 15 residues. The V gene's germline CDR1 is SQVTM and CDR2 ANQGSEA.

This chain connects TRBV7-2 to TRBJ1-3; no clear D gene. Germline CDR1 SGHTA, CDR2 FQGNSA. The CDR3 sequence is 14 residues long. Trimming cost V 1 base and J 3 bases, with 7 bases left between them. Here the CDR3 reads CASSLERGGNTIYF. The CDR3 DNA reads TGTGCCAGCAGCTTAGAACGGGGTGGAAACACCATATATTTT.

The V gene is TRBV19, the J gene TRBJ2-1; possibly TRBD2 for D (7 bases). The CDR3 runs to 17 residues. The V and J ends lost 4 bases and 5 bases respectively, with 21 bases between them. Germline lookup yields CDR1 LNHDA and CDR2 SQIVND (reference sequence). The CDR3 DNA is TGTGCCAGTAGTAAGGTCGGGGGGCGCAATGCCCACAATGAGCAGTTCTTC. It encodes CASSKVGGRNAHNEQFF.

The V gene is TRBV2, the J gene TRBJ1-4; no definite D call. V was cut by 3 bases and J by 6 bases, with 8 bases left in between. Germline loops: CDR1 SNHLY, CDR2 FYNNEI. The CDR3 totals 13 residues. The CDR3: CASSDPRHEKLFF. CDR3 DNA: TGTGCCAGCAGTGATCCCAGGCATGAAAAACTGTTTTTT.

The rearrangement joins TRBV7-2 to TRBJ2-1; 9 nucleotides line up with TRBD2. Per germline, CDR1 SGHTA and CDR2 FQGNSA. The junction had 11 bases not matched to a gene; V was cut back by 2 bases and J by 0 bases. The CDR3 is 19 residues long. The CDR3 region is CASSLSTLYSGGSYNEQFF. The DNA for the CDR3 is TGTGCCAGCAGCTTATCGACCCTTTATAGCGGGGGCTCCTACAATGAGCAGTTCTTC. Filled out from reference TRBV7-2 and TRBJ2-1, the complete variable domain reads GAGVSQSPSNKVTEKGKDVELRCDPISGHTALYWYRQSLGQGLEFLIYFQGNSAPDKSGLPSDRFSAERTGGSVSTLTIQRTQQEDSAVYLCASSLSTLYSGGSYNEQFFGPGTRLTVL.

The sample holds one count of this clone. The chain uses TRBV5-1 and TRBJ1-1; weak D call: TRBD1 (6 bases). Germline loops: CDR1 SGHRS, CDR2 YFSETQ. The CDR3 contains 14 residues. V lost 4 bases to trimming and J lost 0 bases, with 10 bases between them. CDR3 sequence: CASSHGQMNTEAFF. The CDR3 region has the DNA TGCGCCAGCAGCCACGGACAGATGAACACTGAAGCTTTCTTT.

The chain couples TRBV3-1 (or the pseudogene TRBV3-2) to TRBJ1-5, with 7 bases matching TRBD1. The germline V gene has CDR1 LGHDT and CDR2 YNNKEL (reference sequence). CDR3 size: 14 residues. Trimming removed 2 bases from V and 5 bases from J; junction bases left unmatched: 3. The CDR3 DNA is TGTGCCAGCAGCCAAACGGGACAGTATCAGCCCCAGCATTTT. Translating gives CASSQTGQYQPQHF.

The chain couples TRBV3-1 (or the pseudogene TRBV3-2) to TRBJ2-3; D unresolved. CDR1 is LGHDT and CDR2 is YNNKEL in the germline V gene (reference sequence). The V end was cut by 3 bases, the J end by 0 bases, with 10 bases between. The length of the CDR3 is 15 residues. The CDR3 reads CASSQARVSTDTQYF. CDR3 nucleotide sequence: TGTGCCAGCAGCCAGGCCCGGGTTAGCACAGATACGCAGTATTTT.

The chain couples TRBV7-2 to TRBJ2-5; 8 nucleotides align to TRBD2. In germline, CDR1 is SGHTA, CDR2 FQGNSA. V shed 3 bases, J shed 9 bases, and the junction held 9 bases outside the gene matches. This CDR3 region has 14 residues. In DNA form, the CDR3 reads TGTGCCAGCAGCTTCCAGACTAGCGCTTCTCCCCAGTACTTC. It is translated as CASSFQTSASPQYF.

The V gene is TRBV6-1, the J gene TRBJ1-4, with 10 bases aligning to TRBD1. V was clipped by 4 bases and J by 8 bases; unmatched bases: 13. The CDR3 totals 17 residues. Germline values: CDR1 MNHNS, CDR2 SASEGT. The DNA of the CDR3 is TGTGCCAGCAGTGCGACACCCTTCGGGACAGGGGTCGAAAAACTGTTTTTT. It specifies CASSATPFGTGVEKLFF.

The rearrangement links TRBV5-5 to TRBJ2-3, with a tentative D call TRBD1 (6 bases). V shed 4 bases and J shed 2 bases, with 11 bases lying between them. This CDR3 is built from 14 residues. The germline gives CDR1 SGHKS, CDR2 YYEKEE (reference sequence). CDR3 amino acids: CASSGGLLTDTQYF. The CDR3 DNA reads TGTGCCAGCAGCGGGGGCCTGCTCACAGATACGCAGTATTTT.

This chain uses TRBV19 with TRBJ1-6, with D unresolved. Looked up from germline, CDR1 is LNHDA and CDR2 is SQIVND (reference sequence). Trimming took 3 bases from V and 2 from J, leaving 14 bases between them. The length of the CDR3 is 17 residues. CDR3 sequence: CASSIRSRGTYNSPLHF. The CDR3 DNA follows: TGTGCCAGTAGTATCCGGTCGCGGGGAACCTATAATTCACCCCTCCACTTT.

The rearrangement links TRBV7-6 to TRBJ1-5; D gene ambiguous. V was trimmed by 2 bases and J by 0 bases, leaving 8 bases between them. CDR1 SGHVS and CDR2 FNYEAQ come from the germline V gene. The CDR3 loop spans 15 amino acids. The CDR3 nucleotides are TGTGCCAGCAGCTTACAGGCAGCTAGCAATCAGCCCCAGCATTTT. Its translation is CASSLQAASNQPQHF. The complete variable domain, with remaining parts taken from reference TRBV7-6 and TRBJ1-5, reads GAGVSQSPRYKVTKRGQDVALRCDPISGHVSLYWYRQALGQGPEFLTYFNYEAQQDKSGLPNDRFSAERPEGSISTLTIQRTEQRDSAMYRCASSLQAASNQPQHFGDGTRLSIL.

The chain couples TRBV13 to TRBJ1-1; 10 bases agree with TRBD1. Germline lookup yields CDR1 PRHDT and CDR2 FYEKMQ (reference sequence). V lost 5 bases, J lost 4 bases, and 4 bases stayed unmatched. This CDR3 is 14 amino acids long. The CDR3 sequence: CASSPRQGATEAFF. DNA of the CDR3: TGTGCCAGCAGCCCAAGACAGGGGGCCACTGAAGCTTTCTTT. The complete variable domain, with remaining parts taken from reference TRBV13 and TRBJ1-1, reads AAGVIQSPRHLIKEKRETATLKCYPIPRHDTVYWYQQGPGQDPQFLISFYEKMQSDKGSIPDRFSAQQFSDYHSELNMSSLELGDSALYFCASSPRQGATEAFFGQGTRLTVV.

V and J are TRBV6-6 and TRBJ1-1; 9 bases map to TRBD1. The germline V gene has CDR1 MNHNY and CDR2 SVGAGI (reference sequence). The CDR3 length is 15 residues. Germline trimming cut 5 bases from V and 7 bases from J; bases unmatched to any gene: 11. CDR3 sequence reads: CASSHGSQTGGEAFF. The CDR3 nucleotides read TGTGCCAGCAGTCACGGGTCACAGACAGGGGGTGAAGCTTTCTTT.

The chain is built from TRBV4-1 and TRBJ1-1; TRBD1 might be the D (5 bases). Germline CDR1 MGHRA, CDR2 YSYEKL. V was clipped by 3 bases and J by 3 bases, with 11 bases between them. The CDR3 spans 14 residues. The CDR3 protein is CASSHPGGYTEAFF. The DNA of the CDR3 is TGCGCCAGCAGCCACCCCGGGGGGTACACTGAAGCTTTCTTT.

V usage is TRBV6-5 and J usage is TRBJ2-5; possible D gene TRBD1, 8 bases. Between the trimmed V and J ends, which lost 2 bases and 5 bases, there was a span of 18 bases. CDR3 length equals 16 residues. Germline-derived CDR1 and CDR2 are MNHEY and SVGAGI. The CDR3 spells CASSYVPDREGETQYF. The CDR3 DNA reads TGTGCCAGCAGTTACGTCCCGGACAGGGAGGGGGAGACCCAGTACTTC.

This chain connects TRBV12-5 to TRBJ1-1; maybe TRBD1 (5 bases). There are 16 residues in the CDR3. The V end lost 0 bases, the J end lost 4 bases, and 15 bases lay between the germline ends. From germline, CDR1 is LGHNT and CDR2 FRNRAP. The CDR3: CASGLVVVSGTTEAFF. Here the CDR3 DNA reads TGTGCTAGTGGTTTGGTAGTAGTTTCAGGGACCACTGAAGCTTTCTTT.

V usage is TRBV28 and J usage is TRBJ1-1, with D perhaps TRBD1 (6 bases). V was shortened by 5 bases and J by 3 bases, with 16 bases between the two germline ends. The CDR3 totals 15 residues. In germline, CDR1 is MDHEN, CDR2 SYDVKM. CDR3 residues: CASSQGGGSDTEAFF. The CDR3, as DNA: TGTGCCAGCAGTCAAGGAGGGGGGTCGGACACTGAAGCTTTCTTT.

The rearrangement joins TRBV6-2 or TRBV6-3 to TRBJ1-1, with TRBD1 as a possible D gene (6 bases). There are 14 residues in the CDR3. Germline values: CDR1 MNHEY, CDR2 SVGEGT. V was pared by 5 bases and J by 4 bases, with 14 bases between. The CDR3 loop reads CASSPGDWGTEAFF. In nucleotides, the CDR3 is TGTGCCAGCAGTCCAGGGGATTGGGGCACTGAAGCTTTCTTT.

The chain uses TRBV3-1 (or the pseudogene TRBV3-2) and TRBJ2-2, with a tentative D call TRBD1 (5 bases). The CDR3 is 14 residues long. The ends were cut back, 0 bases at V and 7 bases at J, with 9 bases in the middle. From germline, CDR1 is LGHDT and CDR2 YNNKEL (reference sequence). The CDR3 nucleotides are TGTGCCAGCAGCCAAGATCCCAGGGTCGGGGAGCTGTTTTTT. Protein product: CASSQDPRVGELFF.

V usage is TRBV6-5 and J usage is TRBJ1-1, with no clear D. CDR1 and CDR2 from the germline V gene are MNHEY and SVGAGI. The CDR3 runs 15 residues. The V gene lost 0 bases and the J gene lost 3 bases, with 11 bases spanning the gap. The CDR3 bases are TGTGCCAGCAGTTACTCGGCAGCCTGGGACACTGAAGCTTTCTTT. It is translated as CASSYSAAWDTEAFF.

This rearrangement joins TRBV9 to TRBJ1-1; D call uncertain. Per germline, CDR1 SGDLS and CDR2 YYNGEE. Trimming removed 1 base at V and 4 bases at J, with 8 bases between. The CDR3 is 13 amino acids. For the CDR3, the DNA is TGTGCCAGCAGCGTAAGGGTGGGCACTGAAGCTTTCTTT. This translates into CASSVRVGTEAFF.